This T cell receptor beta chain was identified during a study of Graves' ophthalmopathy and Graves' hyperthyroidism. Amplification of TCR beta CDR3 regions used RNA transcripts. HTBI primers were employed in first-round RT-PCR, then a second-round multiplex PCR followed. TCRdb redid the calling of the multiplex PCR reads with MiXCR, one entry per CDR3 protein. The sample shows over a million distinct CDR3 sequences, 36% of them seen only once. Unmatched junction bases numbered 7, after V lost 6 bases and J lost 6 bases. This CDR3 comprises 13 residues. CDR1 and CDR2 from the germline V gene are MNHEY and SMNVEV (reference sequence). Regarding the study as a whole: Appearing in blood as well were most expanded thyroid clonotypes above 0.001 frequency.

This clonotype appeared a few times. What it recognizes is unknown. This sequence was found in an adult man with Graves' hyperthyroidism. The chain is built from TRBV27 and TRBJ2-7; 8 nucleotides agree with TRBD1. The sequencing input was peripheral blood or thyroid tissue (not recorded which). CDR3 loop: CASSLQGASEQYF. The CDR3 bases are TGTGCCAGCAGCCTCCAGGGGGCTTCCGAGCAGTACTTC.